The entry below gives a single T cell receptor beta chain sequence along with its context. Its target is not known. This entry is derived from a study of cytomegalovirus exposure and HLA in healthy donors. Study context: The early release's HLA-typed donors yielded 70 million to 85 million unique TCRs. Study outcomes and limitations: For TCR beta chains, V- and J-gene trimming was later linked to a missense DCLRE1C variant. Many donors carried some public TCRs, although rarity characterized most TCR sequences.

The germline V and J ends were trimmed by 0 bases and 5 bases, with 14 bases remaining between them. Germline values: CDR1 MNHNY, CDR2 SVGAGI (reference sequence). There are 15 residues in the CDR3. It was with 60 Vbeta and 13 Jbeta primers that the PCR ran. TCRdb's table, derived via immunoSEQ multiplex PCR, lists solely in-frame clones and lacks some. Found here are roughly 100,000 clones, over 65% of them singletons; the top ten hold 2% to 3%. The V gene is TRBV6-6, the J gene TRBJ2-7, with a possible D match to TRBD1 (7 bases). This clonotype was sampled from a man aged 35 to 55 in good health and CMV-seronegative. The sequenced sample consisted of PBMCs. CDR3 amino acids: CASSYSARRGDEQYF. For the CDR3, the DNA is TGTGCCAGCAGTTACTCGGCTCGCAGGGGGGACGAGCAGTACTTC.